This entry is about one T cell receptor beta chain. Its antigen is not identified. This CDR3 has 14 residues. Trimming removed 7 bases at V and 0 bases at J, with 10 bases between. Per the germline V gene, CDR1 is MNHEY and CDR2 is SVGAGI. PCR employed 60 Vbeta and 13 Jbeta primers. Clones were read by immunoSEQ multiplex PCR, and TCRdb kept only the in-frame ones, dropping some. In all, the sample yields around 190,000 clones. The record originates from a study of cytomegalovirus exposure and HLA in healthy donors. Looking at the study overall: The study's early data release held roughly 91 million unique TCRs from HLA-typed donors.

The study, taken as a whole, reports: Earlier findings revealed that most TCR beta V segments proved productive either about 90% or about 30% of the time. Excluded: some indistinguishable V segments such as TRBV6-2 and TRBV6-3. A reported reduction in N-insertions relative to the 666-donor mean was seen in an Asian-associated ancestry cluster in a later analysis.

The TCR originated in a woman aged 25 to 39 in good health and CMV-seropositive. Material for sequencing was PBMCs. V and J are TRBV6-5 and TRBJ1-5; no clear D gene. CDR3 amino acids: CASKPANSNQPQHF. Here the CDR3 DNA reads TGTGCCAGCAAACCCGCGAATAGCAATCAGCCCCAGCATTTT.